This T cell receptor (beta chain) was identified during a study of T cells expressing NK-cell markers. Study summary: It was from sorted CD3+CD56+NKG2C+, CD3+CD56+NKG2C- and CD3+CD56-NKG2C+ T cells that TCR beta repertoires came. One of eight sequenced donors was HCMV-seronegative; the other seven were seropositive.

Of note for this clonotype: Antigen: not known.

Using the 5' RACE reads, TCRdb records one entry per CDR3 protein without DNA. Seen in this sample are about 540,000 distinct CDR3 sequences; the ten most common clones hold approximately 3.6%. Study-wide points: About six donors showed dominant NKG2C+ clonotypes comprising about 1.0-7.0% of their CD8+ T cells.

Looked up from germline, CDR1 is SGHRS and CDR2 is YFSETQ. CDR3 length: 14 residues. The sequence was collected from a man aged 18 to 29 in good health. Sequenced: blood T cells: a sorted CD56 or NKG2C T cell subset, CD4+ or CD8+ T cells, or bulk PBMC T cells (not recorded which). The V call is TRBV5-1, the J call TRBJ1-1. CDR3 loop: CASSLTAGRYEAFF. Full variable domain (missing parts from reference TRBV5-1 and TRBJ1-1): KAGVTQTPRYLIKTRGQQVTLSCSPISGHRSVSWYQQTPGQGLQFLFEYFSETQRNKGNFPGRFSGRQFSNSRSEMNVSTLELGDSALYLCASSLTAGRYEAFFGQGTRLTVV.